This entry lists 7 T cell receptor beta chains sequenced from one sample in a study of cytomegalovirus exposure and HLA in healthy donors. PCR primers comprised 60 Vbeta and 13 Jbeta primers. Libraries were prepared by immunoSEQ multiplex PCR; TCRdb keeps only in-frame clonotypes and omits some of them. The sample spans about 40,000 clones; the ten largest clones claim 6.2%. Sequencing used PBMCs. All receptors come from a man aged 25-45 years in good health and CMV-seronegative.

The chain combines TRBV5-1 with TRBJ1-2; the D gene is possibly TRBD1 (5 bases). Germline V gene sequence: CDR1 SGHRS, CDR2 YFSETQ. The CDR3 loop spans 14 amino acids. Trimming left V 0 bases short and J 7 bases short, with 13 bases between. CDR3 residues: CASSLDVGLVGYTF. DNA of the CDR3: TGCGCCAGCAGCTTGGATGTGGGGCTGGTTGGCTACACCTTC.

V and J are TRBV14 and TRBJ2-7, with D possibly being TRBD2 (6 bases). Trimming stripped 4 bases from V and 6 bases from J, with 10 bases between. Per germline, CDR1 SGHDN and CDR2 FVKESK. CDR3 size: 12 residues. The CDR3 reads CASSPGGPEQYF. CDR3 DNA: TGTGCCAGCAGCCCCGGGGGTCCCGAGCAGTACTTC.

The chain is built from TRBV9 and TRBJ1-3, with 7 bases matching TRBD1. Germline CDR1 reads SGDLS; CDR2 reads YYNGEE. This CDR3 contains 16 residues. The junction had 11 bases not matched to a gene; V was cut back by 3 bases and J by 5 bases. The DNA of the CDR3 is TGTGCCAGCAGCGCCGTCGATGTAGGGGGCCGAAACACCATATATTTT. It encodes CASSAVDVGGRNTIYF.

The chain is built from TRBV6-5 and TRBJ2-3; D is uncertain. Per the germline V gene, CDR1 is MNHEY and CDR2 is SVGAGI. V was shortened by 7 bases and J by 11 bases, with 22 bases between the two germline ends. The CDR3 is made up of 14 amino acids. CDR3 sequence reads: CASTSGPSRGMQYF. The CDR3 nucleotides are TGTGCCAGCACATCCGGTCCCAGTCGCGGAATGCAGTATTTT.

The rearrangement joins TRBV7-2 to TRBJ2-3; 8 positions match TRBD1. There are 15 residues in the CDR3. The V gene end was trimmed by 5 bases and the J gene end by 2 bases; junction bases not matched to a gene: 6. Germline V gene lookup returns CDR1 SGHTA and CDR2 FQGNSA. The CDR3 sequence: CASSPRDRNTDTQYF. CDR3 bases: TGTGCCAGCAGCCCCCGGGACAGGAACACAGATACGCAGTATTTT.

Comments on this clone: Additional DNA sequences in this sample encode the identical CDR3. This rearrangement joins TRBV9 to TRBJ2-7; D is undetermined. The germline CDR1 and CDR2 sequences are SGDLS and YYNGEE. The V gene lost 3 bases and the J gene lost 8 bases, with 6 bases spanning the gap. The CDR3 is 10 residues long. The CDR3 DNA reads as TGTGCCAGCAGCGGCGCGAAGCAGTACTTC. As protein: CASSGAKQYF.

CDR3 nucleotides: TGTGCCATCAGTGTTTCACCGGACAGGGGTCGAAATGAAAAACTGTTTTTT. As protein: CAISVSPDRGRNEKLFF. The rearrangement uses TRBV10-3 and TRBJ1-4, with 9 nucleotides matching TRBD1. In germline, CDR1 is ENHRY, CDR2 SYGVKD. The CDR3 runs to 17 residues. V gave up 4 bases and J gave up 5 bases; unmatched junction bases: 11.